These 9 T cell receptor beta chains came from one sample sequenced in a study of cytomegalovirus exposure and HLA in healthy donors. The PCR used 60 Vbeta and 13 Jbeta primers. The repertoire was sequenced with immunoSEQ multiplex PCR; TCRdb's copy has only in-frame clones and lacks some. Of some 95,000 clones listed, 60% to 85% are singletons. The sample consisted of PBMCs. These receptor sequences come from a man in his fifties in good health and CMV-seropositive.

With regard to this clone: At one boundary the junction diverges from the germline segment, which might be a read error. The chain combines TRBV5-6 with TRBJ2-3; 7 bases map to TRBD2. This CDR3 comprises 11 residues. Germline CDR1 reads SGHDT; CDR2 reads YYEEEE. Here the CDR3 DNA reads TGTGCCAGCAGCTGGGGGGGGACTTATCTTTTT. It specifies CASSWGGTYLF.

This clone occurred once. J is TRBJ2-7 and V is TRBV11-2; the match to TRBD2 covers 7 bases. The CDR3 spans 15 residues. After removal of 1 base from V and 6 bases from J, the junction contained 9 bases not matched to a gene. Germline V gene lookup returns CDR1 SGHAT and CDR2 FQNNGV. CDR3 sequence: CASSLVGDSGIEQYF. The DNA for the CDR3 is TGTGCCAGCAGCTTAGTGGGCGACAGCGGGATCGAGCAGTACTTC. The full variable domain, with the rest looked up from reference TRBV11-2 and TRBJ2-7, is EAGVAQSPRYKIIEKRQSVAFWCNPISGHATLYWYQQILGQGPKLLIQFQNNGVVDDSQLPKDRFSAERLKGVDSTLKIQPAKLEDSAVYLCASSLVGDSGIEQYFGPGTRLTVT.

This clone appeared a few times. The rearrangement joins TRBV19 to TRBJ1-5; TRBD1 matches 7 bases. CDR1 is LNHDA and CDR2 is SQIVND in the germline V gene (reference sequence). CDR3 length equals 15 residues. J was trimmed by 0 bases and V by 9 bases; bases with no gene match: 8. In DNA, the CDR3 is TGTGCCAGCCAAAGGGACAGTTCTAGCAATCAGCCCCAGCATTTT. Translating gives CASQRDSSSNQPQHF.

The chain uses TRBV9 and TRBJ2-3, with TRBD2 matching over 8 bases. The CDR3 contains 16 residues. With 0 bases clipped from V and 4 bases from J, the junction kept 7 bases outside the gene matches. Germline lookup yields CDR1 SGDLS and CDR2 YYNGEE. CDR3 sequence reads: CASSVEVAGRADTQYF. The DNA for the CDR3 is TGTGCCAGCAGCGTAGAAGTAGCGGGGCGGGCAGATACGCAGTATTTT.

V is TRBV7-8 and J is TRBJ1-4; D uncertain. There are 15 residues in the CDR3. The V gene lost 4 bases and the J gene lost 8 bases, with 17 bases spanning the gap. Germline CDR1 reads SGHVS; CDR2 reads FQNEAQ. The CDR3 sequence: CASSSGPATGEKLFF. The CDR3 DNA reads TGTGCCAGCAGCTCCGGGCCGGCCACGGGGGAAAAACTGTTTTTT.

This clone was counted a few times. The chain links TRBV19 to TRBJ1-3; D call uncertain. Trimming shortened V by 3 bases and J by 4 bases, and 10 bases separated the two germline ends. Germline V gene lookup returns CDR1 LNHDA and CDR2 SQIVND (reference sequence). This CDR3 spans 14 amino acids. The CDR3 DNA reads as TGTGCCAGTAGTATTCAGCGGATGGGAAACACCATATATTTT. Residues: CASSIQRMGNTIYF.

This chain joins TRBV4-1 and TRBJ2-7; 8 bases align to TRBD1. Trimming cost V 0 bases and J 2 bases; bases outside gene matches: 6. Germline V gene data show CDR1 as MGHRA and CDR2 as YSYEKL. This CDR3 region has 16 residues. DNA of the CDR3: TGCGCCAGCAGCCAAGATCGTTGGACAGGGACCTACGAGCAGTACTTC. Its translation: CASSQDRWTGTYEQYF.

This clone was recorded a few times. This chain joins TRBV5-8 and TRBJ2-1, with TRBD2 matching 9 bases. Per germline, CDR1 SGHTS and CDR2 YDEGEE. This CDR3 is built from 15 residues. V trimming: 4 bases; J trimming: 1 base; junction bases outside the gene matches: 3. CDR3 in DNA: TGTGCCAGCAGCCTAGCGGGGCGGTCCTACAATGAGCAGTTCTTC. It yields the protein CASSLAGRSYNEQFF.

This clone turned up a few times. The chain employs TRBV7-3 and TRBJ2-5; TRBD1 is a possible D gene (5 bases). The CDR3 is made up of 13 amino acids. Per the germline V gene, CDR1 is SGHTA and CDR2 is FQGTGA. V lost 4 bases to trimming and J lost 5 bases, with 11 bases between them. The CDR3 loop reads CASSSTVQETQYF. CDR3 DNA sequence: TGTGCCAGCAGCTCGACAGTCCAGGAGACCCAGTACTTC.